This T cell receptor beta chain derives from a study of cytomegalovirus exposure and HLA in healthy donors. This clone was detected a few times. Trimming took 3 bases from V and 0 from J; bases not matched to a gene: 5. The V gene's germline CDR1 is PRHDT and CDR2 FYEKMQ (reference sequence). The CDR3 sequence is 16 residues long. Use of 60 Vbeta and 13 Jbeta primers characterized the PCR. Assay: immunoSEQ multiplex PCR; the TCRdb copy retains only in-frame clones and omits some. This sample yields 120,000 to 150,000 clones, of which roughly 80% are seen a single time; roughly 2.8% belongs to the top ten.

This TCR was sampled from a woman aged 25 to 39 in good health and CMV-seronegative. Sequencing used PBMCs. This rearrangement joins TRBV13 to TRBJ1-1; 9 nucleotides agree with TRBD1. The CDR3 DNA sequence: TGTGCCAGCAGCTTGGGGGACAGGGCATTGAACACTGAAGCTTTCTTT. Amino acids: CASSLGDRALNTEAFF.